In this sample, the clone carrying this T cell receptor (beta chain) turned up many times. Its target is unknown. A second about 7 to 11 cycle PCR used barcoded and J-beta primers. TCRdb itself ran the 5' RACE reads through MiXCR, one entry per CDR3 protein. Of 550,000 to 800,000 distinct CDR3 sequences in the sample, 32% were seen once. Germline V lookup: CDR1 SGHTA, CDR2 FQGTGA. Deletions cut 5 bases from V and 2 bases from J, with 15 bases between. This CDR3 comprises 15 residues. The data are from a study of blood T cells in healthy people across ages. Overall study: Per two T cells, about one barcoded beta molecule was captured through template switching.

General observations from the study: In long-lived donors, naive CD4+ cell counts and diversity exceeded those of aged donors.

The sequencing input was blood. The sequence came from a woman of 80 years or more in good health. The gene calls are TRBV7-3 and TRBJ1-2; tentatively, D is TRBD1 (5 bases). The DNA for the CDR3 is TGTGCCAGCAGCAATCGACAGAACGCGAACTATGGCTACACCTTC. Translation gives CASSNRQNANYGYTF.